This TCR beta chain is drawn from a study of human T cells and chemical hapten exposure. Overall study: Women made up most patients, who had alopecia areata, totalis or universalis. Study results and limitations: DPC sensitization produced no change in TCRs with frequency above 1 in 1000. Expanded TCRs made up significantly more big CDR3 similarity clusters than controls did.

From the RACE reads, TCRdb called clonotypes with MiXCR, one entry per CDR3 protein. In the table there are around 180,000 distinct CDR3 sequences, approximately 31% of which are singletons. The time point here: pre-sensitization, week 0. Noted treatment: therapeutic diphenylcyclopropenone sensitization with weekly scalp DPC. This clonotype was found a few times. Its antigen is as yet unknown. Trimming cost V 2 bases and J 0 bases, with 14 bases left between them. Germline CDR1 and CDR2: MNHEY and SVGEGT. This CDR3 region has 16 residues. The V call is TRBV6-2 or TRBV6-3, the J call TRBJ2-7; D assignment may be TRBD1 or TRBD2 (5 bases each). This receptor was obtained from a young woman with alopecia areata. Some clones in this sample may be carry-over from other donors' samples. Sequences were derived from whole blood, sampled in connection with sensitization to the hapten diphenylcyclopropenone (DPC). CDR3 sequence: CASSYGAGSISYEQYF. DNA of the CDR3: TGTGCCAGCAGTTACGGGGCGGGTAGCATCTCCTACGAGCAGTACTTC.